The 2 T cell receptor beta chains in this list originate from one sample, sequenced in a study of T cell repertoires in cytomegalovirus infection. Their antigens are not known. TCRdb re-analysed the reads in MiXCR, keeping a single row per CDR3 protein. The repertoire holds over 100,000 distinct CDR3 sequences, about a tenth seen once, with 31% in the top ten. Sequences were obtained from PBMCs, sequenced either directly or after in vitro stimulation (not recorded which). The receptors stem from a human donor in good health (CMV status not recorded). Some clones in this sample may be carry-over from other donors' samples.

This clonotype was recorded many times. The chain joins TRBV7-2 to TRBJ2-1; no clear D. Deletions cut 1 base from V and 10 bases from J, with 14 bases between. The CDR3 totals 14 residues. Germline V CDR1 and CDR2: SGHTA, FQGNSA. DNA of the CDR3: TGTGCCAGCAGCTTAGTTGTAGCCCCCCAAGAGCAGTTCTTC. Amino acids: CASSLVVAPQEQFF.

This clonotype has a count of ten or more. The rearrangement links TRBV7-2 to TRBJ1-3, with D hard to call. Germline V CDR1 and CDR2: SGHTA, FQGNSA. The CDR3 is 15 amino acids. Trimming pared 2 bases from V and 0 bases from J, leaving 8 bases between. CDR3 region: CASSLSRSSGNTIYF. CDR3 coding DNA: TGTGCCAGCAGCTTATCCAGGAGCTCTGGAAACACCATATATTTT.